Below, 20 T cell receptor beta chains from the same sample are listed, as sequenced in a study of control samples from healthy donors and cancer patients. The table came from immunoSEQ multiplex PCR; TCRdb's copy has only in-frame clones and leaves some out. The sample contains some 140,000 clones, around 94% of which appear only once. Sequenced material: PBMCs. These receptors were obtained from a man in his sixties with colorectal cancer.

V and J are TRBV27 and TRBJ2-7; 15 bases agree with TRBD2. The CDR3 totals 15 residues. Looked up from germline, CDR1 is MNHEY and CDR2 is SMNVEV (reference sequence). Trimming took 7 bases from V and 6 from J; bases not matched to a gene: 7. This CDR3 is CASTKGLAGGSEQYF. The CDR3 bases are TGTGCCAGCACCAAGGGACTAGCGGGGGGAAGCGAGCAGTACTTC.

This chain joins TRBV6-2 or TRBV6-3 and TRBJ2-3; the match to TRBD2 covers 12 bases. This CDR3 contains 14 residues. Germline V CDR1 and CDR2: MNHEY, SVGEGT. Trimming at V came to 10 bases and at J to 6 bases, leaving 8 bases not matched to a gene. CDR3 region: CATRPSGGGDTQYF. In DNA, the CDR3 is TGTGCCACCAGGCCTAGCGGGGGGGGTGATACGCAGTATTTT.

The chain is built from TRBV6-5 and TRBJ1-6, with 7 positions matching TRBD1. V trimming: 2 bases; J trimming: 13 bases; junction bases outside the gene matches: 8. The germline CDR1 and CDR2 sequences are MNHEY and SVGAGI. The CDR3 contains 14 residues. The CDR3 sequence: CASSYDRVGSPLHF. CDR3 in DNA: TGTGCCAGCAGTTACGACAGGGTGGGGTCGCCCCTCCACTTT.

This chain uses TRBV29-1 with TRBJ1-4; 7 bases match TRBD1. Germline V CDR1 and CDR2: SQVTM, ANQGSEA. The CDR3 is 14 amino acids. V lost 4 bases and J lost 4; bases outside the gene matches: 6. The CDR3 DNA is TGCAGCGTTGGGGCAGGGGGTATTAATGAAAAACTGTTTTTT. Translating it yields CSVGAGGINEKLFF. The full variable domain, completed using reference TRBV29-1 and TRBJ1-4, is SAVISQKPSRDICQRGTSLTIQCQVDSQVTMMFWYRQQPGQSLTLIATANQGSEATYESGFVIDKFPISRPNLTFSTLTVSNMSPEDSSIYLCSVGAGGINEKLFFGSGTQLSVL.

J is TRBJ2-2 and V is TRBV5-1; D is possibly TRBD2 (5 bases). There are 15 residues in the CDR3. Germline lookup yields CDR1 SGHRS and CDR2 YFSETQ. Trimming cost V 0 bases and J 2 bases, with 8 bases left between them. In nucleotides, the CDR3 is TGCGCCAGCAGCTTGGGGGAGACTAACACCGGGGAGCTGTTTTTT. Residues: CASSLGETNTGELFF. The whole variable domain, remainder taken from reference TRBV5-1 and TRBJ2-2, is KAGVTQTPRYLIKTRGQQVTLSCSPISGHRSVSWYQQTPGQGLQFLFEYFSETQRNKGNFPGRFSGRQFSNSRSEMNVSTLELGDSALYLCASSLGETNTGELFFGEGSRLTVL.

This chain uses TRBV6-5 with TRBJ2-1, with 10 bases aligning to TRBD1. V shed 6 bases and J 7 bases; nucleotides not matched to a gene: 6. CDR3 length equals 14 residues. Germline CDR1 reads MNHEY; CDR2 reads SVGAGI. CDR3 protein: CASRGQGSSNEQFF. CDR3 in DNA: TGTGCCAGCAGGGGACAGGGGTCGTCTAATGAGCAGTTCTTC.

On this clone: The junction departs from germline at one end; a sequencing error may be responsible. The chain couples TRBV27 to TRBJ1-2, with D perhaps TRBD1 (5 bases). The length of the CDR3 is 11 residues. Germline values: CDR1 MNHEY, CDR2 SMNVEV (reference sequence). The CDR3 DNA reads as TGCGGCCGGGGGACTAACTATGGCTACACCTTC. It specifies CGRGTNYGYTF.

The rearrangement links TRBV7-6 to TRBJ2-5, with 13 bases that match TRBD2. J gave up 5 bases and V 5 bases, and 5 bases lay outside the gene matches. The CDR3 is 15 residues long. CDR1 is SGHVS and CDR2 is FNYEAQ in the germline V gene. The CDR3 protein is CASSRTSGGWETQYF. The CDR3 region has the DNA TGTGCCAGCAGCCGGACTAGCGGGGGCTGGGAGACCCAGTACTTC.

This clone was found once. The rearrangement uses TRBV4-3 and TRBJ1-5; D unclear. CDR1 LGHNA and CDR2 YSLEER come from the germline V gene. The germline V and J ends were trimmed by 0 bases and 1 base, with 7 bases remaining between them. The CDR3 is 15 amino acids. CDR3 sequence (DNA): TGCGCCAGCAGCCAAGAAGTCAGAAGCAATCAGCCCCAGCATTTT. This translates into CASSQEVRSNQPQHF.

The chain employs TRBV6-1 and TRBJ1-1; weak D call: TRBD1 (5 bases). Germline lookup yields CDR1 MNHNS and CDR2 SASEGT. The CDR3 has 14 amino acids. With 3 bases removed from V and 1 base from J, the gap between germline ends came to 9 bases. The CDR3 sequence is CASSDSDRNTEAFF. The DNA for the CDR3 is TGTGCCAGCAGTGATTCCGACAGGAACACTGAAGCTTTCTTT.

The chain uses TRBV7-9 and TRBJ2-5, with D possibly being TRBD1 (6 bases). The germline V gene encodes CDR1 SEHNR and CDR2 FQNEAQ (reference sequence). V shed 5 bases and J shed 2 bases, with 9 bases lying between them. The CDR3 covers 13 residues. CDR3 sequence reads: CASSATGQETQYF. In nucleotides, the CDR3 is TGTGCCAGCAGCGCAACAGGGCAAGAGACCCAGTACTTC.

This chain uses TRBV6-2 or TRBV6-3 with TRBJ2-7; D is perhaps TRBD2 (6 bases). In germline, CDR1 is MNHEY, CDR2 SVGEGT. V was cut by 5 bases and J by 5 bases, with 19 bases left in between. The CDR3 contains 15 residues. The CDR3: CASSRLTSQGDEQYF. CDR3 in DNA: TGTGCCAGCAGTCGCTTGACTAGTCAGGGCGACGAGCAGTACTTC.

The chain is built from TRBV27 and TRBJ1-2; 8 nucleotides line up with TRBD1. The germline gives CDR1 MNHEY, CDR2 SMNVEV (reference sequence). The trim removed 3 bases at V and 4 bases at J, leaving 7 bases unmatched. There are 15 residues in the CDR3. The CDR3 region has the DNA TGTGCCAGCAGTTTCGCAGGGGGCGCGGTCTATGGCTACACCTTC. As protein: CASSFAGGAVYGYTF.

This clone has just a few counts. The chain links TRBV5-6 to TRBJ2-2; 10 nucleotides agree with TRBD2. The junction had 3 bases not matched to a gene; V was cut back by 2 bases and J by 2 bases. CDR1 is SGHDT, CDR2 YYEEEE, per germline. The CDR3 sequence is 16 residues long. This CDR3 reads CASSLGLAVNTGELFF. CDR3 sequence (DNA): TGTGCCAGCAGCTTAGGACTAGCGGTAAACACCGGGGAGCTGTTTTTT.

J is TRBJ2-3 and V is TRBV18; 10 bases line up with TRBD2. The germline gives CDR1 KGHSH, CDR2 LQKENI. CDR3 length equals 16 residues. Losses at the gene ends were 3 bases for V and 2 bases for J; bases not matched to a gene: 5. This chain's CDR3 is CASSPLAGAHTDTQYF. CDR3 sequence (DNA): TGTGCCAGCTCACCTCTAGCGGGGGCCCACACAGATACGCAGTATTTT.

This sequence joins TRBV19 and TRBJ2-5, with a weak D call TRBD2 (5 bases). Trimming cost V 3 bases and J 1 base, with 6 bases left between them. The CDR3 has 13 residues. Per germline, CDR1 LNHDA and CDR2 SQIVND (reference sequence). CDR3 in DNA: TGTGCCAGTAGTATCGGGGTCCAAGAGACCCAGTACTTC. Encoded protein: CASSIGVQETQYF.

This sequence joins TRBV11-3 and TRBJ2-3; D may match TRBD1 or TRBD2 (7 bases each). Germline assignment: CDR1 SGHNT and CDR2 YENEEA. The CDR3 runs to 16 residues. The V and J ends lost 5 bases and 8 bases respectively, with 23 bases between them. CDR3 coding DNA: TGTGCCAGCAGCATATACAGGGGACTACAAGTGGGTACGCAGTATTTT. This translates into CASSIYRGLQVGTQYF.

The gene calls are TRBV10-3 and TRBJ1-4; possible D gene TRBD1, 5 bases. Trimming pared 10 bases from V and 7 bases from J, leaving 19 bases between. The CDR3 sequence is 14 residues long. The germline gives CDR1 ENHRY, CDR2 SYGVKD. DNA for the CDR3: TGTGCCACCTACGACAGTGGCGAGGGTGAAAAACTGTTTTTT. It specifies CATYDSGEGEKLFF.

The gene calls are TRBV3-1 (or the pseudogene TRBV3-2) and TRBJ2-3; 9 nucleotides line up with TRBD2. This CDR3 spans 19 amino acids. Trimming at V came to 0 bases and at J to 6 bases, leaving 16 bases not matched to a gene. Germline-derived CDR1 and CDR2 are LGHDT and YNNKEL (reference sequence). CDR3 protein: CASSQEIGVAGAGEDTQYF. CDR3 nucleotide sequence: TGTGCCAGCAGCCAAGAGATAGGGGTAGCGGGGGCTGGAGAGGATACGCAGTATTTT.

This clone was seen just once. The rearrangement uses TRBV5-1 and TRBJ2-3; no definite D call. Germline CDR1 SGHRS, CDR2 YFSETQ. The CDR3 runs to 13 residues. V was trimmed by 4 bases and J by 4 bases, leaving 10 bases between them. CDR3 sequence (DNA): TGCGCCAGCAGCCCCCCTGGCGCAGATACGCAGTATTTT. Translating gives CASSPPGADTQYF.